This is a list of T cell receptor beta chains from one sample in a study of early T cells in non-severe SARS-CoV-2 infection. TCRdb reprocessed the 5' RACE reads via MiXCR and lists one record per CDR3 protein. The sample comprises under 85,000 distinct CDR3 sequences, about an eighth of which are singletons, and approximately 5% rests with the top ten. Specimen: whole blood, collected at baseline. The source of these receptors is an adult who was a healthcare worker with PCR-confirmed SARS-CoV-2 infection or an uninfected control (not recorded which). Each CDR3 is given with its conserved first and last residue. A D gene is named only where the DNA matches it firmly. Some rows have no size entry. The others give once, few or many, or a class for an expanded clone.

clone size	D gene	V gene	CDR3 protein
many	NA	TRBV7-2	CASSLQETQYF
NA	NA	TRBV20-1	CSATETGSLTEAFF
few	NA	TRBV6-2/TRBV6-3	CASSLSFEQYF
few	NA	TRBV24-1	CATSDFAASSYNEQFF
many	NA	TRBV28	CASSFGDEQYF
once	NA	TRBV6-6	CASTRDPAGNSPLHF
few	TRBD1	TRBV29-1	CSARDRVTDTQYF
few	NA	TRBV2	CASITGALPAEQFF
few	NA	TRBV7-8	CASSPRTANEQFF
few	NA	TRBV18	CASSPRLGTPNTEAFF
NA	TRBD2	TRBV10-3	CAIKGLAGVYNEQFF
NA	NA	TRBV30	CAWRVRDEQYF
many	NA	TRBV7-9	CASPQTDTGELFF
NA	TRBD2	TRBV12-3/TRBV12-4	CASTLGLATGNEQFF
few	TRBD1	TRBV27	CASSLPGTEGLRFAYEQYF
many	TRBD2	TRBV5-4	CASSYHISGATQYF
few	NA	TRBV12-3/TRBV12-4	CASRHKTGSNTGELFF
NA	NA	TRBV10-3	CAINSGSTDTQYF
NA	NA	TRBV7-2	CASSRDHRADTQYF
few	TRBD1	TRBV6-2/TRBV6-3	CASSYSSGQGSYEQYF
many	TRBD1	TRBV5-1	CASSLGQGDKNIQYF
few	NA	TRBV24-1	CAAPPPGVETQYF
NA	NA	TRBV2	CASSEEVHNEQFF
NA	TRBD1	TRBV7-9	CASSSEGAFAGVGYTF
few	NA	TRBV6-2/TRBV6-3	CACLRGRNYGYTF
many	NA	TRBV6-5	CASSYSFDGPYEQYF
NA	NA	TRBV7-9	CASSLIQSNEQFF
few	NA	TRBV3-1	CASSQGGVSVTEAFF
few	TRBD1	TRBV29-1	CSVYRQGRLFF
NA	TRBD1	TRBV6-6	CASSLTGLSSYEQYF
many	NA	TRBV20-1	CSAVHYTEAFF
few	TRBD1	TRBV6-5	CASSYSRDRFRETQYF
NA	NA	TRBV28	CASSGGSHTDTQYF
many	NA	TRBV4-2	CASSQDGRLAFF
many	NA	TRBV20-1	CSARAGAPIHSPLHF
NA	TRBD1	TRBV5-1	CASSNTGGYEQYF
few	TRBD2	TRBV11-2	CASSQTSRLDTQYF
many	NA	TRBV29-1	CSARVYHEQYF